Each of the 14 T cell receptor beta chains below was sequenced from the same sample in a study of blood T cell repertoires in COVID-19 (dated by TCRdb to 2020 to 2022). Library construction relied on the immunoSEQ multiplex PCR assay. What TCRdb holds here is the immuneACCESS table cut down to in-frame rearrangements. Part of the clones is not present; checked against another copy, under half of the missing clones reflect an unresolved V gene, and the others are unexplained. This sample lists hundreds of thousands of clones; 82% were detected once. Around 5% of the sample lies in the top ten. The source material was peripheral blood. Every receptor here comes from a woman between 65 and 79 years old with acute or convalescent COVID-19.

J is TRBJ1-1 and V is TRBV18; 9 bases map to TRBD1. This CDR3 contains 15 residues. Germline assignment: CDR1 KGHSH and CDR2 LQKENI. V trimming: 6 bases; J trimming: 3 bases; junction bases outside the gene matches: 8. The CDR3 sequence is CASSSHRGQDTEAFF. CDR3 DNA sequence: TGTGCCAGCTCTAGTCACAGGGGGCAGGACACTGAAGCTTTCTTT.

V and J are TRBV28 and TRBJ1-5; D might be TRBD1 (5 bases). The CDR3 length is 14 residues. V shed 2 bases and J shed 8 bases, with 13 bases lying between them. Germline lookup yields CDR1 MDHEN and CDR2 SYDVKM. CDR3 nucleotides: TGTGCCAGCAGTTTAACGGGGGTGGTCGAGCCCCAGCATTTT. It codes for CASSLTGVVEPQHF.

This chain joins TRBV10-1 and TRBJ2-7; TRBD1 agrees at 9 bases. The ends lost 3 bases at V and 6 bases at J; junction bases unmatched: 15. Germline V gene data show CDR1 as WNHNN and CDR2 as SYGVQD (reference sequence). This CDR3 is built from 17 residues. The CDR3 DNA sequence: TGCGCCAGCAGTGAATTAATCTCCGGGACAGGGATTGGCGAGCAGTACTTC. Protein: CASSELISGTGIGEQYF.

This clone occurred a few times. This chain uses TRBV6-5 with TRBJ1-5, with D unresolved. This CDR3 has 15 amino acids. Germline V gives CDR1 MNHEY, CDR2 SVGAGI. With 2 bases removed from V and 4 bases from J, the gap between germline ends came to 12 bases. This chain's CDR3 is CASSYGLEANQPQHF. CDR3 coding DNA: TGTGCCAGCAGTTACGGTTTGGAGGCGAATCAGCCCCAGCATTTT.

The chain employs TRBV5-8 and TRBJ1-5; TRBD1 aligns across 9 bases. CDR3 length: 15 amino acids. Per germline, CDR1 SGHTS and CDR2 YDEGEE. With V trimmed by 4 bases and J by 6 bases, 8 bases remained unmatched. CDR3: CASSTGQGGSQPQHF. CDR3 DNA: TGTGCCAGCAGCACGGGACAGGGTGGATCTCAGCCCCAGCATTTT.

In this sample, this clone turned up once. This sequence joins TRBV5-1 and TRBJ2-1; 9 nucleotides agree with TRBD2. V trimming: 1 base; J trimming: 8 bases; junction bases outside the gene matches: 7. Germline values: CDR1 SGHRS, CDR2 YFSETQ. CDR3 length: 15 amino acids. The CDR3 here is CASSLRLAGFDEQFF. The CDR3 DNA follows: TGCGCCAGCAGCTTGCGCCTAGCGGGGTTCGATGAGCAGTTCTTC.

The chain carries TRBV28 and TRBJ2-3; 7 bases match TRBD2. The CDR3 totals 13 residues. The V and J ends lost 4 bases and 5 bases, in that order; junction bases with no gene match: 3. Germline CDR1 and CDR2: MDHEN and SYDVKM. The CDR3 DNA follows: TGTGCCAGCAGTTCTAGCGGTCTAGATACGCAGTATTTT. Its protein is CASSSSGLDTQYF.

The J gene is TRBJ2-3, the V gene TRBV5-4; D possibly corresponds to TRBD1 (6 bases). CDR1 and CDR2 (germline): SGHNT, YYREEE (reference sequence). The V and J ends lost 4 bases and 9 bases respectively, with 15 bases between them. The CDR3 contains 13 residues. The CDR3 nucleotides read TGTGCCAGCAGCGGATACAGGGCCGTGACGCAGTATTTT. It translates to CASSGYRAVTQYF.

This clone has more than one count but fewer than ten. The chain couples TRBV5-6 to TRBJ1-2; D not certain. Trimming pared 3 bases from V and 1 base from J, leaving 7 bases between. Germline V gives CDR1 SGHDT, CDR2 YYEEEE. The length of the CDR3 is 13 residues. The CDR3 sequence is CASSSGFNYGYTF. The CDR3 DNA reads TGTGCCAGCAGCTCGGGGTTTAACTATGGCTACACCTTC. Full variable domain (outside the CDR3, taken from reference TRBV5-6 and TRBJ1-2): DAGVTQSPTHLIKTRGQQVTLRCSPKSGHDTVSWYQQALGQGPQFIFQYYEEEERQRGNFPDRFSGHQFPNYSSELNVNALLLGDSALYLCASSSGFNYGYTFGSGTRLTVV.

V and J are TRBV4-3 and TRBJ1-2, with D uncertain. The CDR3 runs to 16 residues. V was shortened by 3 bases and J by 4 bases, with 18 bases between the two germline ends. Germline assignment: CDR1 LGHNA and CDR2 YSLEER. CDR3 DNA sequence: TGCGCCAGCAGCCAGAACCCAGGACGGGGAAGCTATGGCTACACCTTC. It is translated as CASSQNPGRGSYGYTF.

The gene calls are TRBV4-1 and TRBJ2-7; weak D call: TRBD2 (5 bases). CDR3 length: 16 amino acids. The V end lost 0 bases, the J end lost 1 base, and 13 bases lay between the germline ends. Germline CDR1 and CDR2: MGHRA and YSYEKL. The chain's CDR3 is CASSQDFSSRSYEQYF. CDR3 DNA sequence: TGCGCCAGCAGCCAAGATTTTTCTAGCCGATCCTACGAGCAGTACTTC.

CDR3: CASSTGQGYSLSYEQYF. DNA of the CDR3: TGTGCCAGCAGCACGGGACAGGGATATTCCCTGTCCTACGAGCAGTACTTC. The V call is TRBV7-9, the J call TRBJ2-7, with 9 positions matching TRBD1. The J segment lost 1 base and the V segment lost 5 bases, leaving 12 bases of the junction unmatched. CDR1 and CDR2 (germline): SEHNR, FQNEAQ (reference sequence). CDR3 length equals 17 residues.

The chain links TRBV7-9 to TRBJ1-5; tentative D call: TRBD1 (5 bases). CDR3 size: 14 residues. Germline lookup yields CDR1 SEHNR and CDR2 FQNEAQ (reference sequence). Trimming took 5 bases from V and 3 from J, leaving 11 bases between them. CDR3 nucleotides: TGTGCCAGCAGCCATACAGGCGCCAATCAGCCCCAGCATTTT. This codes for CASSHTGANQPQHF.

The chain employs TRBV27 and TRBJ1-6; 10 bases are a match to TRBD1. The germline CDR1 and CDR2 sequences are MNHEY and SMNVEV (reference sequence). The CDR3 contains 15 residues. Unmatched junction bases numbered 2, after V lost 2 bases and J lost 7 bases. This chain's CDR3 is CASSLEGQGNSPLHF. The CDR3 DNA reads TGTGCCAGCAGTTTAGAGGGACAGGGGAATTCACCCCTCCACTTT.